This T cell receptor (beta chain) was identified in a study of graft-versus-host responses after intestinal transplantation. Study findings and constraints: Among circulating GvH clones, peak levels were associated with early post-transplant declines in HvG clones. Subjects displaying graft-donor T cell macrochimerism possessed elevated graft-versus-host to host-versus-graft clonal ratios inside allografts. Present in recipient marrow, GvH clones included some that appeared first in ileum or blood.

Germline V lookup: CDR1 LNHDA, CDR2 SQIVND (reference sequence). CDR3 size: 15 residues. V was shortened by 4 bases and J by 5 bases, with 17 bases between the two germline ends. Repertoires were generated with immunoSEQ multiplex PCR, while TCRdb's copy carries only in-frame clones and drops some. The sample consists of about 18,000 clones, over 75% of them appearing once. Points on this clone: The target antigen is unknown.

The chain combines TRBV19 with TRBJ1-2, with D tentatively TRBD1 (5 bases). This TCR derives from a human patient who received an intestinal transplant, so some T cells may come from the graft donor. Sample: PBMCs, taken 14 days after transplant. CDR3: CASSTAGTWGYGYTF. For the CDR3, the DNA is TGTGCCAGTAGTACAGCCGGGACCTGGGGGTATGGCTACACCTTC. Full variable domain (remainder filled in from reference TRBV19 and TRBJ1-2): DGGITQSPKYLFRKEGQNVTLSCEQNLNHDAMYWYRQDPGQGLRLIYYSQIVNDFQKGDIAEGYSVSREKKESFPLTVTSAQKNPTAFYLCASSTAGTWGYGYTFGSGTRLTVV.